This T cell receptor beta chain was sequenced during a study of beta chain features in type 1 diabetes. General study findings and limits: For type 1 diabetes patients, VDJ junctions showed fewer insertions and more deletions. Moderate but significant shortening of TCRB CDR3s was recorded in all four CD4+ subsets from Type 1 diabetes patients.

The CDR3 totals 14 residues. Germline loops: CDR1 SGHVS, CDR2 FNYEAQ. Deletions cut 5 bases from V and 5 bases from J, with 15 bases between. The whole isolated RNA underwent reverse transcription, so sequencing captured expressed TCRB transcripts. Sequencing used immunoSEQ multiplex PCR; TCRdb keeps in-frame clones, though not all of them. The sample contains 200,000 to 300,000 clones, approximately 10% of which appear only once. With regard to this clone: The antigen is undetermined.

The V and J genes are TRBV7-6 and TRBJ2-5, with a possible D match to TRBD1 (5 bases). The sequencing sample was made of naive CD4+ T cells from blood. The TCR originated in a man aged 25-40 years with type 1 diabetes. Here the CDR3 reads CASSTPDTTETQYF. The CDR3 region has the DNA TGTGCCAGCAGCACACCGGACACCACGGAGACCCAGTACTTC.